This is a list of T cell receptor beta chains from one sample in a study of cytomegalovirus exposure and HLA in healthy donors. Clones were sequenced by immunoSEQ multiplex PCR, and TCRdb holds only the in-frame ones, with some missing. The sample contains about 240,000 clones, about 81% of which appear only once. The source material was PBMCs. These receptors all come from an older woman in good health and CMV-seropositive. The CDR3 runs from the conserved cysteine through the conserved F or W. D genes are given only for firm matches. Clone size is stated in some rows and not others, as once, few, many or a class when expanded.

clone_size: few; v_call: TRBV25-1; d_call: NA; j_call: TRBJ1-1; cdr3_nt: TGTGCCAGCAGTGAATTCGGGGCGCGGGGCACTGAAGCTTTCTTT; cdr3_aa: CASSEFGARGTEAFF
clone_size: few; v_call: TRBV12-5; d_call: NA; j_call: TRBJ1-3; cdr3_nt: TGTGCTAGTGGTTTGGCCAGGGTTTTTGGAAACACCATATATTTT; cdr3_aa: CASGLARVFGNTIYF
clone_size: NA; v_call: TRBV5-1; d_call: TRBD1; j_call: TRBJ1-4; cdr3_nt: TGCGCCAGCAGCCGCGACAGGGATGAAGAAAAACTGTTTTTT; cdr3_aa: CASSRDRDEEKLFF
clone_size: few; v_call: TRBV9; d_call: TRBD1; j_call: TRBJ1-2; cdr3_nt: TGTGCCAGCAGCGCCGGACAGGGAATGACTAACTATGGCTACACCTTC; cdr3_aa: CASSAGQGMTNYGYTF
clone_size: once; v_call: TRBV15; d_call: NA; j_call: TRBJ2-5; cdr3_nt: TGTGCCACCAGCAGCCAAAGGGGAGAGACCCAGTACTTC; cdr3_aa: CATSSQRGETQYF
clone_size: NA; v_call: TRBV11-2; d_call: NA; j_call: TRBJ1-1; cdr3_nt: TGTGCCAGCAGCTTAGGGGGGGGCCCCACCACTGAAGCTTTCTTT; cdr3_aa: CASSLGGGPTTEAFF
clone_size: NA; v_call: TRBV2; d_call: TRBD2; j_call: TRBJ2-2; cdr3_nt: TGTGCCAGCAGTGAACGGGGACTAGCGAACACCGGGGAGCTGTTTTTT; cdr3_aa: CASSERGLANTGELFF
clone_size: NA; v_call: TRBV28; d_call: NA; j_call: TRBJ1-1; cdr3_nt: TGTGCCAGCAGTGACCCGGGTGCGGGGGACACTGAAGCTTTCTTT; cdr3_aa: CASSDPGAGDTEAFF
clone_size: few; v_call: TRBV10-3; d_call: NA; j_call: TRBJ2-2; cdr3_nt: TGTGCCATCAGGGGTAGCATCGGGGAGCTGTTTTTT; cdr3_aa: CAIRGSIGELFF
clone_size: few; v_call: TRBV10-1; d_call: TRBD1; j_call: TRBJ2-7; cdr3_nt: TGCGCCAGCAGTGGGGGACAGGCTCGCTCCTACGAGCAGTACTTC; cdr3_aa: CASSGGQARSYEQYF
clone_size: NA; v_call: TRBV6-1; d_call: TRBD1; j_call: TRBJ1-1; cdr3_nt: TGTGCCAGCAACCAAAGAGGACAGGGTGGATATGCTTTCTTT; cdr3_aa: CASNQRGQGGYAFF
clone_size: NA; v_call: TRBV10-1; d_call: NA; j_call: TRBJ1-6; cdr3_nt: TGCGCCAGCAGTGAGTCGCAGGGGAATTCACCCCTCCACTTT; cdr3_aa: CASSESQGNSPLHF
clone_size: NA; v_call: TRBV5-1; d_call: NA; j_call: TRBJ1-2; cdr3_nt: TGCGCCAGCAGCAACCGGGACTATGGCTACACCTTC; cdr3_aa: CASSNRDYGYTF
clone_size: once; v_call: TRBV6-6; d_call: TRBD2; j_call: TRBJ2-2; cdr3_nt: TGTGCCAGCAGGTTAGCGGGAGGAGGAGTGGCCGGGGAGCTGTTTTTT; cdr3_aa: CASRLAGGGVAGELFF
clone_size: NA; v_call: TRBV27; d_call: NA; j_call: TRBJ1-2; cdr3_nt: TGTGCCAGCAGTTTATTTGGCCATGGCTACACCTTC; cdr3_aa: CASSLFGHGYTF
clone_size: NA; v_call: TRBV6-5; d_call: NA; j_call: TRBJ1-2; cdr3_nt: TGTGCCAGCAGTTACTCGCAGGGGTCCCTCAATGGCTACACCTTC; cdr3_aa: CASSYSQGSLNGYTF
clone_size: once; v_call: TRBV18; d_call: TRBD1; j_call: TRBJ1-5; cdr3_nt: TGTGCCAGCTCACCGGACAGGGTCAATCAGCCCCAGCATTTT; cdr3_aa: CASSPDRVNQPQHF
clone_size: NA; v_call: TRBV9; d_call: TRBD2; j_call: TRBJ2-3; cdr3_nt: TGTGCCAGCAGCGTAGTGGGGGGACTAGCAGGCACAGATACGCAGTATTTT; cdr3_aa: CASSVVGGLAGTDTQYF
clone_size: NA; v_call: TRBV9; d_call: TRBD2; j_call: TRBJ2-3; cdr3_nt: TGTGCCAGCAGCCTTATGGCGGGAGCAACAGATACGCAGTATTTT; cdr3_aa: CASSLMAGATDTQYF
clone_size: NA; v_call: TRBV28; d_call: TRBD2; j_call: TRBJ2-1; cdr3_nt: TGTGCCAGCAACCGCCTAGCGGCATACAATGAGCAGTTCTTC; cdr3_aa: CASNRLAAYNEQFF
clone_size: NA; v_call: TRBV12-5; d_call: NA; j_call: TRBJ1-2; cdr3_nt: TGTGCTAGTGGTCACCCCGGTCCCTTCTATGGCTACACCTTC; cdr3_aa: CASGHPGPFYGYTF
clone_size: NA; v_call: TRBV27; d_call: NA; j_call: TRBJ2-7; cdr3_nt: TGTGCCAGCAGTTTACTAGGACAGTTCTCCTACGAGCAGTACTTC; cdr3_aa: CASSLLGQFSYEQYF
clone_size: NA; v_call: TRBV5-6; d_call: TRBD2; j_call: TRBJ2-7; cdr3_nt: TGTGCCAGCAGCTTGGCCCGCTTCGGACTAGCGGGAGGGCAAGAGCAGTACTTC; cdr3_aa: CASSLARFGLAGGQEQYF
clone_size: NA; v_call: TRBV30; d_call: TRBD2; j_call: TRBJ2-2; cdr3_nt: TGTGCCTGGAGTGGACGGACTAGCGGGAGGACTACCGGGGAGCTGTTTTTT; cdr3_aa: CAWSGRTSGRTTGELFF
clone_size: NA; v_call: TRBV6-6; d_call: TRBD1; j_call: TRBJ1-1; cdr3_nt: TGTGCCAGCAGACCACCGGCGGGACAGAGCACTGAAGCTTTCTTT; cdr3_aa: CASRPPAGQSTEAFF
clone_size: NA; v_call: TRBV5-5; d_call: TRBD1; j_call: TRBJ1-3; cdr3_nt: TGTGCCAGCAGTCGAGACAGGGGCTCTGGAAACACCATATATTTT; cdr3_aa: CASSRDRGSGNTIYF
clone_size: once; v_call: TRBV6-5; d_call: TRBD1; j_call: TRBJ2-7; cdr3_nt: TGTGCCAGCAGTTACTCTTGGACAGGCTCCTACGAGCAGTACTTC; cdr3_aa: CASSYSWTGSYEQYF
clone_size: NA; v_call: TRBV14; d_call: TRBD2; j_call: TRBJ2-5; cdr3_nt: TGTGCCAGCAGCCGAGGGACTAGCGGGAGGGCTGAGACCCAGTACTTC; cdr3_aa: CASSRGTSGRAETQYF
clone_size: NA; v_call: TRBV28; d_call: TRBD2; j_call: TRBJ2-7; cdr3_nt: TGTGCCAGCACCTCGGGGGGGGCGGACTACTCCTACGAGCAGTACTTC; cdr3_aa: CASTSGGADYSYEQYF
clone_size: NA; v_call: TRBV25-1; d_call: TRBD1; j_call: TRBJ2-1; cdr3_nt: TGTGCCAGCAGTGAGGCCCTAGGACAGGGAACCTACAATGAGCAGTTCTTC; cdr3_aa: CASSEALGQGTYNEQFF
clone_size: NA; v_call: TRBV7-9; d_call: NA; j_call: TRBJ1-1; cdr3_nt: TGTTCCAGCAGCGCAAACATGAACACTGAAGCTTTCTTT; cdr3_aa: CSSSANMNTEAFF
clone_size: NA; v_call: TRBV2; d_call: NA; j_call: TRBJ2-3; cdr3_nt: TGTGCCAGCAGTCTTTCCCCAGGGGCGGATACTAGCACAGATACGCAGTATTTT; cdr3_aa: CASSLSPGADTSTDTQYF
clone_size: NA; v_call: TRBV28; d_call: TRBD1; j_call: TRBJ1-2; cdr3_nt: TGTGCCAGCAGTTTGACAGGGGCCTCCTATGGCTACACCTTC; cdr3_aa: CASSLTGASYGYTF
clone_size: NA; v_call: TRBV18; d_call: TRBD2; j_call: TRBJ2-7; cdr3_nt: TGTGCCAGCTCACGTACTAGCGGGAGGATCAACGAGCAGTACTTC; cdr3_aa: CASSRTSGRINEQYF
clone_size: NA; v_call: TRBV4-1; d_call: NA; j_call: TRBJ2-7; cdr3_nt: TGCGCCAGCAGCCAAGTGTCTAGCTCCTACGAGCAGTACTTC; cdr3_aa: CASSQVSSSYEQYF
clone_size: NA; v_call: TRBV27; d_call: TRBD1; j_call: TRBJ2-1; cdr3_nt: TGTGCCAGCAGTTGGGGACAGGGGCCCTACAATGAGCAGTTCTTC; cdr3_aa: CASSWGQGPYNEQFF
clone_size: NA; v_call: TRBV11-3; d_call: NA; j_call: TRBJ2-5; cdr3_nt: TGTGCCAGCAGCCAATCTAGACAAGAGACCCAGTACTTC; cdr3_aa: CASSQSRQETQYF
clone_size: NA; v_call: TRBV28; d_call: NA; j_call: TRBJ2-3; cdr3_nt: TGTGCCAGCAGCAGAAAAAAAGGGGGTTGGGATACGCAGTATTTT; cdr3_aa: CASSRKKGGWDTQYF
clone_size: NA; v_call: TRBV27; d_call: TRBD2; j_call: TRBJ2-3; cdr3_nt: TGTGCCAGCAGGGGACTAGCAGCAAACACAGATACGCAGTATTTT; cdr3_aa: CASRGLAANTDTQYF
clone_size: NA; v_call: TRBV30; d_call: NA; j_call: TRBJ2-7; cdr3_nt: TGTGCCTGGAGTGTACAGGTTTACGAGCAGTACTTC; cdr3_aa: CAWSVQVYEQYF
clone_size: NA; v_call: TRBV14; d_call: TRBD2; j_call: TRBJ2-5; cdr3_nt: TGTGCCAGCAGCCCCTTAGCGGGAGGCCTAGGATTCCAAGAGACCCAGTACTTC; cdr3_aa: CASSPLAGGLGFQETQYF
clone_size: NA; v_call: TRBV2; d_call: NA; j_call: TRBJ2-7; cdr3_nt: TGTGCCAGCAGTGGGGGGCCCTACGAGCAGTACTTC; cdr3_aa: CASSGGPYEQYF
clone_size: NA; v_call: TRBV9; d_call: TRBD2; j_call: TRBJ2-2; cdr3_nt: TGTGCCAGCCAGGAACATATCAGCGGGAGGGTTGGCGGGGAGCTGTTTTTT; cdr3_aa: CASQEHISGRVGGELFF
clone_size: NA; v_call: TRBV5-1; d_call: TRBD2; j_call: TRBJ2-5; cdr3_nt: TGCGCCAGCAGCACGGGACTAGCGGGAGGGGAGACCCAGTACTTC; cdr3_aa: CASSTGLAGGETQYF
clone_size: NA; v_call: TRBV7-9; d_call: TRBD2; j_call: TRBJ2-5; cdr3_nt: TGTGCCAGCAGCTCCTTGGATAGAGCGGGAGTGGGAGAGACCCAGTACTTC; cdr3_aa: CASSSLDRAGVGETQYF